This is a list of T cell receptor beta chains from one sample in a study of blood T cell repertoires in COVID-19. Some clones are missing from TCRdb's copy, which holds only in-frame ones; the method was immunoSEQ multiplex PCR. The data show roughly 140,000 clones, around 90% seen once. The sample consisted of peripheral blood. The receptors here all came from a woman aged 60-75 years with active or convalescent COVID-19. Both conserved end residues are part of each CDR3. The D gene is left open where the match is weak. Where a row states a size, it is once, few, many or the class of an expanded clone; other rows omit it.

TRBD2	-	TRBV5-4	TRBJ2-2	TGTGCCAGCAGCGGCAAGACTAGCGGGGTTAATCCGAACACCGGGGAGCTGTTTTTT	CASSGKTSGVNPNTGELFF
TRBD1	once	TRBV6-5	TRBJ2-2	TGTGCCAGCAGAGCGCGACAGGGTGGTACCGGGGAGCTGTTTTTT	CASRARQGGTGELFF
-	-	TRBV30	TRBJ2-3	TGTGCCTGGAGGTCGGGGGTGGCGGGGTCGGCAGATACGCAGTATTTT	CAWRSGVAGSADTQYF
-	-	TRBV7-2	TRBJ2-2	TGTGCCAGCAGCTTGTATAGGAGGGGACCGAATCTCACCGGGGAGCTGTTTTTT	CASSLYRRGPNLTGELFF
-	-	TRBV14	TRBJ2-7	TGTGCCAGCAATCGACAGGGAGGCTACGAGCAGTACTTC	CASNRQGGYEQYF
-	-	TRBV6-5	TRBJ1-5	TGTGCCGGATCCAGGTCGTATAGCAATCAGCCCCAGCATTTT	CAGSRSYSNQPQHF
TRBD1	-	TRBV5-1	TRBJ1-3	TGCGCCAGCAGGACAGGGACTGGAAACACCATATATTTT	CASRTGTGNTIYF
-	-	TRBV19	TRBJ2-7	TGTGCCAGTAGTTCGCGACGGAGCTACGAGCAGTACTTC	CASSSRRSYEQYF
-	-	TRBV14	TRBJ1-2	TGTGCCAGCAGCCGAGGGTATGGCTACACCTTC	CASSRGYGYTF
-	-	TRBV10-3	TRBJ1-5	TGTGCCATCAGTGAGTCCCCCCCAAATAGCAATCAGCCCCAGCATTTT	CAISESPPNSNQPQHF
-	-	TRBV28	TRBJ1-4	TGTGCCAGCAGTTTGCCGGGGGGTACTAATGAAAAACTGTTTTTT	CASSLPGGTNEKLFF
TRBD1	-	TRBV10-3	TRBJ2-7	TGTGCCATCAGTGAGCCCATCTCCGACAGGGTCGAAAACGAGCAGTACTTC	CAISEPISDRVENEQYF
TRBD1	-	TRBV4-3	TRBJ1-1	TGCGCCAGCAGCCAAGGCGTAGGGGGCCGGTGGAGCACTGAAGCTTTCTTT	CASSQGVGGRWSTEAFF
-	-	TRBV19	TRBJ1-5	TGTGCCAGTAGCCCCTTAAGCTATAGCAATCAGCCCCAGCATTTT	CASSPLSYSNQPQHF
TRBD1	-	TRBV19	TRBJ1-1	TGTGCCAGTAGTGCCGACAGGGGGAGGACTGAAGCTTTCTTT	CASSADRGRTEAFF